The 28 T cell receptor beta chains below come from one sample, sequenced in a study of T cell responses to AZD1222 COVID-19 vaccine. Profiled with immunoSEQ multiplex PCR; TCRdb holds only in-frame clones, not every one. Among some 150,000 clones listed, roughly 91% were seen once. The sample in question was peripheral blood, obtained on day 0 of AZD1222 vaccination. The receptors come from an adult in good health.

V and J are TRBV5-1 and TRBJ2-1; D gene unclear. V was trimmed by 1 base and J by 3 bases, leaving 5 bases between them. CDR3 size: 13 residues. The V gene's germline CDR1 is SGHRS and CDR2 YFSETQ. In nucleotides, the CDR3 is TGCGCCAGCAGCTTGCCCAACTACAATGAGCAGTTCTTC. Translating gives CASSLPNYNEQFF.

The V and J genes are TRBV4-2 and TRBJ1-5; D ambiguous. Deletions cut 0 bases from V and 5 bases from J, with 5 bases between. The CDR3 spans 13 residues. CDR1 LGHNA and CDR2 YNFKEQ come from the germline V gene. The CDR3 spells CASSQDDYQPQHF. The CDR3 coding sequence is TGTGCCAGCAGCCAAGATGACTATCAGCCCCAGCATTTT.

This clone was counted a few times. DNA of the CDR3: TGTGCCAGCAGAGCCGGGACAGGGGTTGATCAGCCCCAGCATTTT. This sequence encodes CASRAGTGVDQPQHF. The rearrangement uses TRBV6-5 and TRBJ1-5; 10 bases fit TRBD1. J was trimmed by 5 bases and V by 6 bases; bases with no gene match: 7. Germline values: CDR1 MNHEY, CDR2 SVGAGI. CDR3 length: 15 residues.

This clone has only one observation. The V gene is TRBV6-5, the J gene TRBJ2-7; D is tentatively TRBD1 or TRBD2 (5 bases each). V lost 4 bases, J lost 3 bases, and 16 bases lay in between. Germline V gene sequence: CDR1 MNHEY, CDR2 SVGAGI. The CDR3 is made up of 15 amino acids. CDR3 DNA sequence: TGTGCCAGCAGTTGGGACGGGTCTGACCTCTACGAGCAGTACTTC. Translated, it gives CASSWDGSDLYEQYF.

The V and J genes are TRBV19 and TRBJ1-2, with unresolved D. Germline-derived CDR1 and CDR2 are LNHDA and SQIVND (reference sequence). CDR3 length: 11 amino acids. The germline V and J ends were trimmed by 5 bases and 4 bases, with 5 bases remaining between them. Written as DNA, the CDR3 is TGTGCCAGTAGTGATCCCTATGGCTACACCTTC. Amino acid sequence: CASSDPYGYTF. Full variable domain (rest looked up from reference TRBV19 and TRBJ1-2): DGGITQSPKYLFRKEGQNVTLSCEQNLNHDAMYWYRQDPGQGLRLIYYSQIVNDFQKGDIAEGYSVSREKKESFPLTVTSAQKNPTAFYLCASSDPYGYTFGSGTRLTVV.

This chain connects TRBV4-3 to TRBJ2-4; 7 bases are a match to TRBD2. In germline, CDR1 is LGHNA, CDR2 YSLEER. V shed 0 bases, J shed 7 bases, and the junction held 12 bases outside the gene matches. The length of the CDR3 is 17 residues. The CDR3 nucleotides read TGCGCCAGCAGCCAAGATTTGAGCGGGAACTGGGGGAACATTCAGTACTTC. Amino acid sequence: CASSQDLSGNWGNIQYF.

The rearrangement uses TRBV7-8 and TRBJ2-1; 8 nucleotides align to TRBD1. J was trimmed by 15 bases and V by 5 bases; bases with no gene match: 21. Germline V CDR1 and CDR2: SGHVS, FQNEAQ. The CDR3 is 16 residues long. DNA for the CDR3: TGTGCCAGCAGCCCTACCGGACAGGGAGGTGGACTCCCAACGTTCTTC. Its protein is CASSPTGQGGGLPTFF.

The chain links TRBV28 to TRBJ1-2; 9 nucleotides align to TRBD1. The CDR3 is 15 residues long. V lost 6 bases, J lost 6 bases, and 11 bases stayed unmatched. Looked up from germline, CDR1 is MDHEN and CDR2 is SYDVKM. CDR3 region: CASREPTGGGHGYTF. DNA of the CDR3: TGTGCCAGCAGGGAGCCCACAGGGGGCGGGCATGGCTACACCTTC.

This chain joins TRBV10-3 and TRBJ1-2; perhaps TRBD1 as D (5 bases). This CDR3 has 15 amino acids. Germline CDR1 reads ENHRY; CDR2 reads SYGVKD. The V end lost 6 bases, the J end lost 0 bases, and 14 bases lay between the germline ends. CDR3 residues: CAIRGTGDSNYGYTF. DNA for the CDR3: TGTGCCATCAGGGGGACTGGCGACTCTAACTATGGCTACACCTTC.

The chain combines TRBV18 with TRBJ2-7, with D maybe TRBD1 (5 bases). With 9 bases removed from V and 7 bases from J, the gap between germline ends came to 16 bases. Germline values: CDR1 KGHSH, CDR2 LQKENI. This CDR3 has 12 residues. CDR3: CASGTGQGEQYF. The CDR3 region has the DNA TGTGCCAGTGGAACAGGCCAGGGAGAGCAGTACTTC.

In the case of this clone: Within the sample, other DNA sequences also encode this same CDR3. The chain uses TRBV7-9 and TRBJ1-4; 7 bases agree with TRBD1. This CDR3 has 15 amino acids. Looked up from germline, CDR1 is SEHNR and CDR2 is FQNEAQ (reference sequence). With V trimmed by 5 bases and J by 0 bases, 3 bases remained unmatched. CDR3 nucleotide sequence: TGTGCCAGCAGCCTCCAGGGGGCAACTAATGAAAAACTGTTTTTT. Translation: CASSLQGATNEKLFF.

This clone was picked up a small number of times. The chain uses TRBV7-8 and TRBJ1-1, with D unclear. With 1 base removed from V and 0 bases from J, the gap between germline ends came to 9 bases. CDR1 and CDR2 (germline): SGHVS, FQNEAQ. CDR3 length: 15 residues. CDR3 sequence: CASSLGWRMNTEAFF. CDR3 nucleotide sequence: TGTGCCAGCAGCTTAGGATGGCGAATGAACACTGAAGCTTTCTTT.

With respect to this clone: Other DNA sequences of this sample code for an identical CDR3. In DNA, the CDR3 is TGCGCCAGCAGCCCCGGGGGGTCCTCCTACAATGAGCAGTTCTTC. Protein sequence: CASSPGGSSYNEQFF. V and J are TRBV5-1 and TRBJ2-1; 7 bases agree with TRBD2. There are 15 residues in the CDR3. From germline, CDR1 is SGHRS and CDR2 YFSETQ. The ends lost 4 bases at V and 0 bases at J; junction bases unmatched: 4.

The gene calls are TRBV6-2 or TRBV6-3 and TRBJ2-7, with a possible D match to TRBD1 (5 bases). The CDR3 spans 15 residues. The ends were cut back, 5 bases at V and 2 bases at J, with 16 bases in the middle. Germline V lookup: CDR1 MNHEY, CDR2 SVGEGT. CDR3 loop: CASSPAGFRTYEQYV. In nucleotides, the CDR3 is TGTGCCAGCAGTCCGGCAGGGTTTAGGACCTACGAGCAGTACGTC.

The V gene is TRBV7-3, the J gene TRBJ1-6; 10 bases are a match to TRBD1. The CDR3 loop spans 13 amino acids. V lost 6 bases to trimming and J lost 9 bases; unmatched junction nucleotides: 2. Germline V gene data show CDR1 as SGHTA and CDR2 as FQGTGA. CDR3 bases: TGTGCCAGCAGTCGGACAGGGGGTTCACCCCTCCACTTT. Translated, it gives CASSRTGGSPLHF.

The CDR3 region has the DNA TGTGCCAGCAGTGACACAACTAACTATGGCTACACCTTC. Its protein product is CASSDTTNYGYTF. This chain links TRBV6-2 or TRBV6-3 with TRBJ1-2; D gene ambiguous. The V end lost 5 bases, the J end lost 0 bases, and 7 bases lay between the germline ends. Germline V gene data show CDR1 as MNHEY and CDR2 as SVGEGT. The CDR3 extends over 13 amino acids.

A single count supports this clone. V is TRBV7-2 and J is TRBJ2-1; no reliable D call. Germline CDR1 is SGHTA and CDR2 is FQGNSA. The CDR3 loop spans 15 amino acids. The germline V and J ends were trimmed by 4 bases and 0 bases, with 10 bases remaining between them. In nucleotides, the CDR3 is TGTGCCAGCAGCTCATCCGGTAACTCCTACAATGAGCAGTTCTTC. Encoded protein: CASSSSGNSYNEQFF.

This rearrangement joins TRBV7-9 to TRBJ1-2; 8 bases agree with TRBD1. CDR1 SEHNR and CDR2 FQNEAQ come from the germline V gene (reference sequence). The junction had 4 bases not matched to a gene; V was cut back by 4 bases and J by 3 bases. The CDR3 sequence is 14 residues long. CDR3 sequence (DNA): TGTGCCAGCAGCTCCCGGACAGGGCACTATGGCTACACCTTC. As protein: CASSSRTGHYGYTF.

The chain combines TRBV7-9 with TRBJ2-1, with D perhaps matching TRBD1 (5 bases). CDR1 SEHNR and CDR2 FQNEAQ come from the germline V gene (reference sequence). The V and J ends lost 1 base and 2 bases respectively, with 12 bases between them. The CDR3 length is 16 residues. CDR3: CASSLEGSGPYNEQFF. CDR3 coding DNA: TGTGCCAGCAGCTTAGAAGGTTCAGGGCCCTACAATGAGCAGTTCTTC.

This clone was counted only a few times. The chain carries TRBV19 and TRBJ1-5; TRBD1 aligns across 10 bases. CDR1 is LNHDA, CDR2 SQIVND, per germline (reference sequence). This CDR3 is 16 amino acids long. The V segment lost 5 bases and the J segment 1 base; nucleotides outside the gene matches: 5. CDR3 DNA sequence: TGTGCCAGTAGTCTGAGGACAGGGGGGAGCAATCAGCCCCAGCATTTT. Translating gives CASSLRTGGSNQPQHF.

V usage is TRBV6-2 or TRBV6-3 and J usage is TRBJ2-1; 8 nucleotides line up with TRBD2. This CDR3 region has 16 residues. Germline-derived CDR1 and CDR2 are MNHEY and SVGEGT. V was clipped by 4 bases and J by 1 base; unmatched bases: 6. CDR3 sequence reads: CASSSTLAGSYNEQFF. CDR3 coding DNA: TGTGCCAGCAGTTCCACCTTAGCGGGATCCTACAATGAGCAGTTCTTC.

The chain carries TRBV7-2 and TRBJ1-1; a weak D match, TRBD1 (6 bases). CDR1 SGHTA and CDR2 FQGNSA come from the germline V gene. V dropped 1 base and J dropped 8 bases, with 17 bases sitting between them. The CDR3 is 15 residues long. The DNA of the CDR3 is TGTGCCAGCAGCTTAGTAGGGACACCGATAGGGGAAGCTTTCTTT. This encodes CASSLVGTPIGEAFF.

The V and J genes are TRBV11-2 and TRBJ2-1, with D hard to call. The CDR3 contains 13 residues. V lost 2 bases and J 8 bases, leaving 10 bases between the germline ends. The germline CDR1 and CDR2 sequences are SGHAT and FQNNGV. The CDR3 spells CASSLITWDEQFF. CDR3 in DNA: TGTGCCAGCAGCTTAATAACTTGGGATGAGCAGTTCTTC.

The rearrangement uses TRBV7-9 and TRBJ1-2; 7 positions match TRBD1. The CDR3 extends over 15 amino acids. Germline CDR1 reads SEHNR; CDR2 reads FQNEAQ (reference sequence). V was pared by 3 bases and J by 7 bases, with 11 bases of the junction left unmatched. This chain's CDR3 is CASSLASTGTAGYTF. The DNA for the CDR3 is TGTGCCAGCAGCTTGGCCAGCACCGGGACAGCTGGCTACACCTTC.

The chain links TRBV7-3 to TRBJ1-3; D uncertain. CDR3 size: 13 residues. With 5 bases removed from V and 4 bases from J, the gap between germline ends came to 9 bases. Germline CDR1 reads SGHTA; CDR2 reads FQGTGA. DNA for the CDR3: TGTGCCAGCAGCCAGTCCTCGGGAAACACCATATATTTT. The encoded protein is CASSQSSGNTIYF.

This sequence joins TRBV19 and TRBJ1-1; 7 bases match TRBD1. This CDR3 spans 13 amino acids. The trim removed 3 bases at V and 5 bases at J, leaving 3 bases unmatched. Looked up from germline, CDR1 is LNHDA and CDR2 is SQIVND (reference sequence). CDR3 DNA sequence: TGTGCCAGTAGTATCGGACAGGCAACTGAAGCTTTCTTT. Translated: CASSIGQATEAFF.

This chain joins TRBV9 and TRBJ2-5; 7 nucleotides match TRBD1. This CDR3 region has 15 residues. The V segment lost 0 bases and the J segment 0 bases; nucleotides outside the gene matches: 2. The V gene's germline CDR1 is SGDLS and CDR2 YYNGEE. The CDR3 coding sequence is TGTGCCAGCAGCGTAGAGGACAGGTACCAAGAGACCCAGTACTTC. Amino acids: CASSVEDRYQETQYF.

Written as DNA, the CDR3 is TGTGCCAGCAGCAGAGACAGGGTGGCGAACACTGAAGCTTTCTTT. Its translation: CASSRDRVANTEAFF. The chain recombines TRBV5-6 with TRBJ1-1, with 7 bases lining up with TRBD1. V trimming: 4 bases; J trimming: 1 base; junction bases outside the gene matches: 7. Germline V lookup: CDR1 SGHDT, CDR2 YYEEEE. The CDR3 sequence is 15 residues long.